One sample yielded the 26 T cell receptor beta chains listed below, sequenced in a study of T cell changes during pregnancy in multiple sclerosis (dated by TCRdb to about 2019). The receptor library was made with the immunoSEQ multiplex PCR assay. The table was pulled from immuneACCESS by TCRdb, which kept in-frame rearrangements only. Such tables lose some clones; where checked, under half of the loss comes from unresolved V genes, and the rest has no known cause. This sample gives 75,000 to 95,000 clones in total; more than 80% of them show up just once. Roughly 1% of the sample belongs to the ten largest clones. The specimen was peripheral blood, collected in the first trimester of pregnancy. The receptors derive from a female donor in good health, enrolled as a control in a pregnancy study.

V and J are TRBV7-8 and TRBJ1-1; D not certain. This CDR3 region has 15 residues. V lost 2 bases, J lost 2 bases, and 12 bases lay in between. Germline assignment: CDR1 SGHVS and CDR2 FQNEAQ. CDR3 DNA: TGTGCCAGCAGCTTACGGACTGAATTTAACACTGAAGCTTTCTTT. Its protein is CASSLRTEFNTEAFF.

This clone appeared a few times. J is TRBJ2-3 and V is TRBV9; D gene uncertain. Between the trimmed V and J ends, which lost 4 bases and 2 bases, there was a span of 14 bases. CDR1 and CDR2 from the germline V gene are SGDLS and YYNGEE. The CDR3 runs 15 residues. DNA for the CDR3: TGTGCCAGCAGCCCCTGGGCTCTTGACACAGATACGCAGTATTTT. Its protein is CASSPWALDTDTQYF.

The chain uses TRBV15 and TRBJ1-5; D perhaps matches TRBD1 (6 bases). There are 15 residues in the CDR3. V shed 1 base and J shed 7 bases, with 14 bases lying between them. Germline V CDR1 and CDR2: LNHNV, YYDKDF (reference sequence). In DNA form, the CDR3 reads TGTGCCACCAGCAGAGCCCTGGACAGTGAGCAGCCCCAGCATTTT. Its translation is CATSRALDSEQPQHF.

This rearrangement joins TRBV6-5 to TRBJ2-1, with D possibly matching TRBD2 (5 bases). Germline V gives CDR1 MNHEY, CDR2 SVGAGI. V was cut by 2 bases and J by 8 bases, with 16 bases left in between. This CDR3 has 15 residues. The CDR3: CASSYSATTRDEQFF. The CDR3 DNA reads as TGTGCCAGCAGTTACAGCGCGACCACTAGAGATGAGCAGTTCTTC.

This chain uses TRBV15 with TRBJ1-5, with unresolved D. V was shortened by 0 bases and J by 3 bases, with 9 bases between the two germline ends. CDR1 is LNHNV, CDR2 YYDKDF, per germline (reference sequence). This CDR3 spans 15 amino acids. CDR3 amino acids: CATSRDSRNNQPQHF. In nucleotides, the CDR3 is TGTGCCACCAGCAGAGATTCCAGGAACAATCAGCCCCAGCATTTT.

J is TRBJ1-4 and V is TRBV6-1; D may be TRBD1 (5 bases). The ends were cut back, 2 bases at V and 8 bases at J, with 12 bases in the middle. Germline CDR1 reads MNHNS; CDR2 reads SASEGT. The CDR3 spans 14 residues. This chain's CDR3 is CASSESRAVEKLFF. Here the CDR3 DNA reads TGTGCCAGCAGTGAAAGCAGGGCGGTCGAAAAACTGTTTTTT.

J is TRBJ2-7 and V is TRBV7-2, with TRBD1 identical over 10 bases. Trimming removed 5 bases from V and 2 bases from J; junction bases left unmatched: 6. The germline CDR1 and CDR2 sequences are SGHTA and FQGNSA. CDR3 length: 15 residues. This chain's CDR3 is CASSGRDRGAYEQYF. The CDR3 DNA is TGTGCCAGCAGCGGCCGGGACAGGGGAGCCTACGAGCAGTACTTC. The entire variable domain, with the rest obtained from reference TRBV7-2 and TRBJ2-7, is as follows: GAGVSQSPSNKVTEKGKDVELRCDPISGHTALYWYRQSLGQGLEFLIYFQGNSAPDKSGLPSDRFSAERTGGSVSTLTIQRTQQEDSAVYLCASSGRDRGAYEQYFGPGTRLTVT.

The chain recombines TRBV20-1 with TRBJ2-7, with no clear D. Trimming removed 1 base at V and 3 bases at J, with 4 bases between. CDR3 length: 11 amino acids. Germline values: CDR1 DFQATT, CDR2 SNEGSKA (reference sequence). CDR3 region: CSARASYEQYF. In DNA form, the CDR3 reads TGCAGTGCTAGAGCGAGCTACGAGCAGTACTTC.

The chain has TRBV11-3 and TRBJ2-5; D possibly corresponds to TRBD2 (6 bases). V was shortened by 5 bases and J by 5 bases, with 18 bases between the two germline ends. This CDR3 has 15 residues. CDR1 and CDR2 from the germline V gene are SGHNT and YENEEA. The CDR3 bases are TGTGCCAGCAGCACTAGTGGACTAATGGGGGAGACCCAGTACTTC. Its protein product is CASSTSGLMGETQYF.

This chain links TRBV4-2 with TRBJ1-1; maybe TRBD1 (6 bases). Trimming removed 1 base from V and 3 bases from J, with 9 bases in between. The CDR3 has 14 amino acids. The germline CDR1 and CDR2 sequences are LGHNA and YNFKEQ. The CDR3 reads CASSQGTGYTEAFF. Here the CDR3 DNA reads TGTGCCAGCAGCCAAGGAACAGGGTACACTGAAGCTTTCTTT.

V is TRBV5-6 and J is TRBJ1-1, with D possibly TRBD1 on 5 matching bases. CDR3 size: 13 residues. V lost 1 base and J lost 10, with 14 bases in between. CDR1 is SGHDT, CDR2 YYEEEE, per germline. This CDR3 reads CASSLRLSGRAFF. As DNA, the CDR3 is TGTGCCAGCAGCTTGCGATTATCAGGGCGAGCTTTCTTT. Variable domain in full (rest from reference TRBV5-6 and TRBJ1-1): DAGVTQSPTHLIKTRGQQVTLRCSPKSGHDTVSWYQQALGQGPQFIFQYYEEEERQRGNFPDRFSGHQFPNYSSELNVNALLLGDSALYLCASSLRLSGRAFFGQGTRLTVV.

This chain links TRBV4-3 with TRBJ1-4; TRBD1 might be the D (6 bases). The germline CDR1 and CDR2 sequences are LGHNA and YSLEER. This CDR3 has 18 residues. V lost 2 bases, J lost 3 bases, and 19 bases lay in between. In nucleotides, the CDR3 is TGCGCCAGCAGCCAATTTTTCAAGGCGGGGGGGCCTAATGAAAAACTGTTTTTT. It codes for CASSQFFKAGGPNEKLFF.

The chain is built from TRBV6-5 and TRBJ2-3, with a weak D call TRBD1 (7 bases). Germline lookup yields CDR1 MNHEY and CDR2 SVGAGI. The CDR3 runs 15 residues. Trimming stripped 6 bases from V and 4 bases from J, with 17 bases between. The CDR3 sequence: CASSRQGGRSDTQYF. The CDR3 nucleotides are TGTGCCAGCAGCCGACAGGGAGGTCGATCAGATACGCAGTATTTT.

The V call is TRBV2, the J call TRBJ2-2; D might be TRBD2 (6 bases). The length of the CDR3 is 13 residues. Germline-derived CDR1 and CDR2 are SNHLY and FYNNEI. V lost 11 bases, J lost 1 base, and 11 bases lay in between. CDR3 in DNA: TGTGCCGGGTCTAGCGTGAACACCGGGGAGCTGTTTTTT. Protein: CAGSSVNTGELFF.

The J gene is TRBJ2-1, the V gene TRBV9; a weak D match, TRBD1 (5 bases). Germline V gives CDR1 SGDLS, CDR2 YYNGEE. The CDR3 is 14 amino acids. Trimming took off 4 bases at V and 5 bases at J, with 13 bases between the two ends. As DNA, the CDR3 is TGTGCCAGCAGCAAATTAGGGGTAAACAATGAGCAGTTCTTC. Protein product: CASSKLGVNNEQFF.

This chain connects TRBV18 to TRBJ2-3, with 8 positions matching TRBD2. The J segment lost 4 bases and the V segment lost 5 bases, leaving 2 bases of the junction unmatched. This CDR3 spans 13 amino acids. Germline lookup yields CDR1 KGHSH and CDR2 LQKENI. The CDR3: CASSAGGADTQYF. CDR3 bases: TGTGCCAGCTCAGCGGGGGGCGCAGATACGCAGTATTTT.

This clone appeared a few times. This sequence joins TRBV7-2 and TRBJ2-7, with 12 positions matching TRBD2. The length of the CDR3 is 14 residues. Germline CDR1 SGHTA, CDR2 FQGNSA. V dropped 7 bases and J dropped 2; count of bases not matched to a gene: 3. The CDR3 sequence: CASTWTSGTYEQYF. CDR3 in DNA: TGTGCCAGCACCTGGACTAGCGGGACCTACGAGCAGTACTTC.

J is TRBJ2-2 and V is TRBV28; a possible D gene is TRBD2 (6 bases). CDR3 size: 17 residues. V gave up 1 base and J gave up 2 bases, with 14 bases separating them. The germline CDR1 and CDR2 sequences are MDHEN and SYDVKM. CDR3 loop: CASSLSSQGLNTGELFF. Here the CDR3 DNA reads TGTGCCAGCAGTTTATCGTCCCAGGGACTTAACACCGGGGAGCTGTTTTTT.

This sequence joins TRBV6-1 and TRBJ1-2; D call uncertain. Between the trimmed V and J ends, which lost 4 bases and 4 bases, there was a span of 7 bases. The CDR3 sequence is 12 residues long. Germline CDR1 and CDR2: MNHNS and SASEGT. This CDR3 is CASSAQSYGYTF. In DNA form, the CDR3 reads TGTGCCAGCAGTGCACAGTCCTATGGCTACACCTTC.

V usage is TRBV2 and J usage is TRBJ2-7, with TRBD1 matching 8 bases. The V and J ends lost 6 bases and 3 bases, in that order; junction bases with no gene match: 10. This CDR3 is 15 amino acids long. From germline, CDR1 is SNHLY and CDR2 FYNNEI. CDR3 nucleotide sequence: TGTGCCAGCAGCGATCCGGGACAGGCGATCTACGAGCAGTACTTC. Translated, it gives CASSDPGQAIYEQYF.

J is TRBJ2-3 and V is TRBV6-5; D unresolved. The CDR3 consists of 14 residues. Germline CDR1 MNHEY, CDR2 SVGAGI. The ends were cut back, 0 bases at V and 4 bases at J, with 8 bases in the middle. CDR3 in amino acids: CASSYSGSSDTQYF. CDR3 nucleotides: TGTGCCAGCAGTTACTCGGGCAGCTCAGATACGCAGTATTTT.

The chain links TRBV28 to TRBJ2-3, with 8 nucleotides matching TRBD2. Trimming cost V 1 base and J 5 bases; bases outside gene matches: 8. This CDR3 spans 16 amino acids. Germline loops: CDR1 MDHEN, CDR2 SYDVKM. CDR3 amino acids: CASSLLAGRVRDTQYF. CDR3 coding DNA: TGTGCCAGCAGTTTATTAGCGGGGCGCGTCAGAGATACGCAGTATTTT.

The chain has TRBV7-9 and TRBJ1-6; 7 bases are shared with TRBD1. V lost 1 base, J lost 9 bases, and 6 bases stayed unmatched. The CDR3 is 15 residues long. Germline V gene sequence: CDR1 SEHNR, CDR2 FQNEAQ (reference sequence). CDR3 bases: TGTGCCAGCAGCTTAGTCCTGGCAGGGGGTTCACCCCTCCACTTT. It translates to CASSLVLAGGSPLHF.

The chain couples TRBV4-2 to TRBJ1-6; possibly TRBD1 for D (5 bases). Germline values: CDR1 LGHNA, CDR2 YNFKEQ. Between the trimmed V and J ends, which lost 0 bases and 1 base, there was a span of 19 bases. This CDR3 spans 20 amino acids. DNA for the CDR3: TGTGCCAGCAGCCAAGAGGACCACGCAGGGAGGTTTTCCTATAATTCACCCCTCCACTTT. This gives the protein CASSQEDHAGRFSYNSPLHF.

The gene calls are TRBV19 and TRBJ2-7, with TRBD1 identical over 10 bases. Germline V gene sequence: CDR1 LNHDA, CDR2 SQIVND (reference sequence). This CDR3 has 16 amino acids. V shed 6 bases, J shed 3 bases, and the junction held 11 bases outside the gene matches. The CDR3 sequence: CASSYSWGQGSYEQYF. The CDR3 DNA sequence: TGTGCCAGTAGCTACTCTTGGGGACAGGGGAGCTACGAGCAGTACTTC.

Of note for this clone: This specimen includes other DNA sequences encoding the same CDR3. This sequence joins TRBV6-5 and TRBJ1-1; D remains unclear. Germline CDR1 MNHEY, CDR2 SVGAGI. V was trimmed by 5 bases and J by 1 base, leaving 5 bases between them. CDR3 length equals 12 residues. In DNA form, the CDR3 reads TGTGCCAGCAGTCGCGGGAACACTGAAGCTTTCTTT. It is translated as CASSRGNTEAFF.